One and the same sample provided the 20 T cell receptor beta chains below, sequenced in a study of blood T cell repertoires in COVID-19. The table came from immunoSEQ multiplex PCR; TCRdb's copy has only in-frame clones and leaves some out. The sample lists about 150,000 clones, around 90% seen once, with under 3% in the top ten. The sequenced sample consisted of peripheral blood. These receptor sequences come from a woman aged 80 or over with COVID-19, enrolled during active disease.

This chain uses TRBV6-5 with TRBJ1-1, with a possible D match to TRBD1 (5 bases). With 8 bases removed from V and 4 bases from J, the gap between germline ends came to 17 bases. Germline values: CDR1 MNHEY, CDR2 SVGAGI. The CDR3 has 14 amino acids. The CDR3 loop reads CASSDKSRSTEAFF. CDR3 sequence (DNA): TGTGCCAGCTCGGACAAAAGCCGGAGCACTGAAGCTTTCTTT.

CDR3 in amino acids: CASSPDRGVNEKLFF. CDR3 in DNA: TGTGCCAGCAGCCCCGACAGGGGGGTTAATGAAAAACTGTTTTTT. The chain combines TRBV5-6 with TRBJ1-4; 9 bases align to TRBD1. The CDR3 loop spans 15 amino acids. Per germline, CDR1 SGHDT and CDR2 YYEEEE. Trimming at V came to 4 bases and at J to 4 bases, leaving 5 bases not matched to a gene.

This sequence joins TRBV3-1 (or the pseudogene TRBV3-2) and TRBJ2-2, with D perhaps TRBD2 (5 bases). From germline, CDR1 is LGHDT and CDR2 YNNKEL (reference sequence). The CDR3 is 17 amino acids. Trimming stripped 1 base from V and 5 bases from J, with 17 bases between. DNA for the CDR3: TGTGCCAGCAGCCAAGTCACTACGGGAACGGGGACCGGGGAGCTGTTTTTT. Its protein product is CASSQVTTGTGTGELFF.

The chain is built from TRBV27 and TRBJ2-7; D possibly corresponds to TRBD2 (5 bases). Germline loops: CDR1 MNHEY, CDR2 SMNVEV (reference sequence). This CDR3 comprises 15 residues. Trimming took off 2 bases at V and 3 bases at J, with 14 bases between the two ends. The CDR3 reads CASSLRADRIYEQYF. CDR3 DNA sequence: TGTGCCAGCAGTTTACGAGCGGACCGGATCTACGAGCAGTACTTC.

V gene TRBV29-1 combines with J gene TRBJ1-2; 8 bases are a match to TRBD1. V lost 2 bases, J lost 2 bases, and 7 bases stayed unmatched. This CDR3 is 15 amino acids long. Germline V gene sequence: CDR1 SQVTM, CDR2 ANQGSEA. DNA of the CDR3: TGCAGCGTTGAACAGGGGGCCCTCTGGAACTATGGCTACACCTTC. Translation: CSVEQGALWNYGYTF.

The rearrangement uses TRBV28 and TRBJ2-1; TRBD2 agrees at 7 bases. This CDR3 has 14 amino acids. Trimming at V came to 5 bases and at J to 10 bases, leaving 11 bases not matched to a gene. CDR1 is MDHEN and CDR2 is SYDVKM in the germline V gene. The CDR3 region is CASSGGTIPREQFF. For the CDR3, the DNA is TGTGCCAGCAGTGGAGGGACTATCCCTAGGGAGCAGTTCTTC.

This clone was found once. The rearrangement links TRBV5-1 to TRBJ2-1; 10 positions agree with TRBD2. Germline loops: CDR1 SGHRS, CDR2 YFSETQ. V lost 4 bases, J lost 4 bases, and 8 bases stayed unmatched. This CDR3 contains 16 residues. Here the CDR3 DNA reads TGCGCCAGCAGCGCCTATAGCGGGAGGAGTTACAATGAGCAGTTCTTC. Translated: CASSAYSGRSYNEQFF.

DNA for the CDR3: TGTGCCAGCGCCGGAGGACAGGGGGAGTACGAGCAGTACTTC. This codes for CASAGGQGEYEQYF. The rearrangement links TRBV6-4 to TRBJ2-7; 10 nucleotides align to TRBD1. With V trimmed by 8 bases and J by 4 bases, 8 bases remained unmatched. CDR1 is MRHNA and CDR2 is SNTAGT in the germline V gene. This CDR3 has 14 residues.

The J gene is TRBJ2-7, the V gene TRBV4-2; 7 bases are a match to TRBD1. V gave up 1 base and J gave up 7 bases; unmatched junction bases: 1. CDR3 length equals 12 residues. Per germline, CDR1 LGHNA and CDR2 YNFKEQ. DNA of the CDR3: TGTGCCAGCAGCCAAGCGACAGGGGAGCAGTACTTC. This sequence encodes CASSQATGEQYF.

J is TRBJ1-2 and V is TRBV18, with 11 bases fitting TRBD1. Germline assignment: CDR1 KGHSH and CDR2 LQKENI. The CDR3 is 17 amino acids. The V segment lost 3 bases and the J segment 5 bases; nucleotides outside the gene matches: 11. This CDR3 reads CASSPKPGQGARYGYTF. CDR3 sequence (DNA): TGTGCCAGCTCACCGAAGCCTGGACAGGGGGCGCGGTATGGCTACACCTTC.

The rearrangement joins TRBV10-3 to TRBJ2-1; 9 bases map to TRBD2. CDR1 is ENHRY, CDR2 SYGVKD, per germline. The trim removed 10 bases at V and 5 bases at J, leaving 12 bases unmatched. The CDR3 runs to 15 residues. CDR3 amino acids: CASMFQAGGNNEQFF. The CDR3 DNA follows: TGTGCCAGCATGTTCCAAGCGGGAGGTAACAATGAGCAGTTCTTC.

CDR3: CASSVEGAITEAFF. The CDR3 coding sequence is TGCGCCAGCAGCGTAGAGGGGGCGATCACTGAAGCTTTCTTT. The chain couples TRBV5-1 to TRBJ1-1; 7 positions match TRBD1. The V gene end was trimmed by 4 bases and the J gene end by 4 bases; junction bases not matched to a gene: 7. From germline, CDR1 is SGHRS and CDR2 YFSETQ. The CDR3 extends over 14 amino acids.

The CDR3 DNA reads as TGTGCCAGTAGTTTACCGGGACAGGGGAAAAGGGAGCTGTTTTTT. Translating gives CASSLPGQGKRELFF. J is TRBJ2-2 and V is TRBV19; TRBD1 matches at 10 bases. The V gene's germline CDR1 is LNHDA and CDR2 SQIVND (reference sequence). V lost 5 bases to trimming and J lost 9 bases; unmatched junction nucleotides: 9. The CDR3 totals 15 residues.

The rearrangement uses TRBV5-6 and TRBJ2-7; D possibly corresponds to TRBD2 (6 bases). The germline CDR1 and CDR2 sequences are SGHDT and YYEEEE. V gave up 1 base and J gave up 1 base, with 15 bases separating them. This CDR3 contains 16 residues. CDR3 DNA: TGTGCCAGCAGCTTGTTGGTGGGAGGTTCTTCCTACGAGCAGTACTTC. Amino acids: CASSLLVGGSSYEQYF.

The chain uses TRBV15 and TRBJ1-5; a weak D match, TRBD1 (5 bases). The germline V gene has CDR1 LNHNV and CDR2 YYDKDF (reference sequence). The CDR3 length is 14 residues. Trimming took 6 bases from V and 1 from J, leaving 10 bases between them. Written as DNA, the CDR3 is TGTGCCACCAGTCCCGGGGGGAGCAATCAGCCCCAGCATTTT. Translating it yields CATSPGGSNQPQHF.

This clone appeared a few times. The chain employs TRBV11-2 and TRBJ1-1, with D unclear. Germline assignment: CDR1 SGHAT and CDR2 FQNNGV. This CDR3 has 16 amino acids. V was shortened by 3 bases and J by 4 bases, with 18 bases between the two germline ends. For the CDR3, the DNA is TGTGCCAGCAGCTTGAGGGTCGCGTCGGTGGGCACTGAAGCTTTCTTT. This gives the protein CASSLRVASVGTEAFF.

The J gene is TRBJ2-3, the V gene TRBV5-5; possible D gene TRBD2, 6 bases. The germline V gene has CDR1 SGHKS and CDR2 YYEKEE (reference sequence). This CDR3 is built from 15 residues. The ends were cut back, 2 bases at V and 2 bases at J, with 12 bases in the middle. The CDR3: CASSFVGGDTDTQYF. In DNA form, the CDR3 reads TGTGCCAGCAGCTTTGTCGGGGGAGACACAGATACGCAGTATTTT.

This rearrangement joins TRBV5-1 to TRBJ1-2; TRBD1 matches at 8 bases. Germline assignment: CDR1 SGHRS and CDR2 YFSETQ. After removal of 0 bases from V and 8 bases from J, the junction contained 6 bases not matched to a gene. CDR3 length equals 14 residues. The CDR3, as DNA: TGCGCCAGCAGCTTGGTTCAGGGGGCGCAAGGCTACACCTTC. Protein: CASSLVQGAQGYTF.

The chain's CDR3 is CASSPTSGSYNEQFF. CDR3 DNA sequence: TGTGCCAGCAGCCCGACTAGCGGGAGCTACAATGAGCAGTTCTTC. V gene TRBV6-5 combines with J gene TRBJ2-1, with TRBD2 matching 12 bases. Trimming took 6 bases from V and 3 from J; bases not matched to a gene: 3. Per germline, CDR1 MNHEY and CDR2 SVGAGI. This CDR3 is 15 amino acids long.

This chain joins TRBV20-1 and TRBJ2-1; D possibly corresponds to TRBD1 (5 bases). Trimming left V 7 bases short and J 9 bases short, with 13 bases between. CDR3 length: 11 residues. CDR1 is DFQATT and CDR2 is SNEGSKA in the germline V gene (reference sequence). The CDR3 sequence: CSEGSVTEQFF. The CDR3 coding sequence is TGCAGTGAGGGGTCGGTGACTGAGCAGTTCTTC.